This TCR beta chain derives from a study of cytomegalovirus exposure and HLA in healthy donors (dated by TCRdb to about 2017). As for the study more broadly: According to an earlier analysis of 587 of the donors, about 179 million T cells yielded 95 million to 140 million unique TCR beta sequences and about 300 Gb of sequence data. On average, approximately 250,000 unique TCR beta nucleotide sequences were sequenced per donor among about 400 genotyped donors of the cohort, with around 19% of those sequences being non-productive. Of the approximately 400 genotyped donors, 65% to 90% were placed in the genetic ancestry cluster associated with self-reported Caucasian donors. The T cell repertoires of 670 or so subjects were profiled by immunosequencing and related to cytomegalovirus serostatus. Four to six DR-DQ haplotypes were handled as single units for association and clustering, since linkage in the cohort was strong. Alongside the repertoire data, information on donor age, sex, ethnicity and CMV serostatus was compiled. An earlier analysis of several hundred of the donors applied high-throughput TCR beta sequencing to assess whether each TCR beta V gene segment acted as functional or pseudogenic. In a later genetic analysis, genome-wide SNP genotypes for about 55% of the roughly 670 donors were used, and that subset was treated as a discovery cohort. The study was designed to test whether signatures of past pathogen exposure could be identified by cataloging public T cell receptors. Every repertoire in the discovery cohort had been generated on one and the same sequencing platform. In a later analysis, previously published TCR beta repertoires from 670 or so donors were re-analyzed and high-resolution HLA genotyping was added so that TCR occurrence patterns could be studied. In the later analysis, no new phenotypic data were used to find candidate immune exposures; instead, reliance was placed on TCR beta sequences and their occurrence across donors. In addition to the first cohort of 666 subjects, a separate validation cohort of around 110 different subjects was used. To predict cytomegalovirus infection status, the study brought together high-throughput TCR immunosequencing, statistical association of individual TCRs with disease status, and machine learning. HLA typing included class I and class II loci at four-digit resolution. The number of donors typed differed by locus, with about 629-630 for A, B, C, DRB1 and DQB1, 522 for DQA1, about 610 for DPA1, and some 440 for DPB1. An early release that covered roughly 600 HLA-typed donors contained around 330 gigabases of sequencing data and around 85 million unique TCR sequences.

Results and caveats for the whole study, not just this receptor: In a later analysis, about 17,000 TCR beta sequences were associated with specific HLA alleles at a false discovery rate of 0.05. For the cohort, immune exposure information was limited to CMV serostatus. According to a later analysis, parvovirus B19, influenza, CMV and Epstein-Barr virus appeared linked to several top co-occurrence clusters. Because counts were too low, 15 to 20 rarely observed V segments, including chromosome 9 orphons, were excluded from the earlier analysis of some 540 of the donors. Correlated functional status among segregating V segments might be attributable to linkage disequilibrium, but an unknown experimental factor could not be ruled out. Across donors, most TCR sequences were observed very rarely, whereas some public TCRs were present in many individuals. A later analysis found that HLA-associated TCR beta chains were more clonally expanded and had lower generation probabilities than equally common non-associated chains. An association between a missense DCLRE1C variant and V-gene and J-gene trimming of TCR beta chains was found in a later genetic analysis and replicated in an independent cohort. A cluster of highly shared sequence variants was judged likely to represent a technical artifact of the sequencing pipeline. When HLA alleles, especially DR and DQ, strongly co-occurred, TCR associations were difficult to assign to individual alleles. In a later genetic analysis, fewer N-insertions in productive TCRs were reported among donors in an Asian-associated ancestry cluster than the roughly 640-donor mean. A few of the identified cytomegalovirus-associated TCR beta chains were confirmed in vitro to be specific for cytomegalovirus antigens. The presence/absence analyses assumed that sequencing depth was roughly uniform across donors, and that assumption may not be true. Because HLA typing was missing for some donors at each locus, association tests included only the typed subset. A further reported finding was that TCR beta sequences accurately predicted the HLA-A and HLA-B alleles for most subjects in the first cohort. In an earlier analysis of roughly 500 of the donors, most TCR beta V segments appeared in productive rearrangements about 90% or about 30% of the time, broadly matching IMGT annotations. The authors suggested that the approach could potentially be generalized to other disease states and immunological phenotypes. The study listed 150 to 200 TCR beta chains as associated with cytomegalovirus. Some IMGT-functional V segments, including TRBV6-2 and TRBV6-3, could not be told apart with the 87-base-pair reads, so those segments were excluded. Cytomegalovirus status was reported to be diagnosed by the classifier with high specificity and sensitivity in both the original and validation cohorts. In a later analysis, TCR association rates were found to vary across HLA loci, with the most associated TCRs seen for DRB1 alleles and the fewest for HLA-C alleles. In a later analysis, most CMV-associated TCR beta chains were found to appear HLA-restricted, with HLA associations seemingly driven largely by CMV exposure. In this cohort, only TCR beta chains were sequenced, and detectable features were limited by the absence of alpha or paired-chain data.

Libraries were prepared through the immunoSEQ multiplex PCR assay. For the multiplex PCR, a mixture combining 60 forward primers for TCR Vbeta segments and 13 reverse primers for TCR Jbeta segments was used. A multiplex PCR assay on genomic DNA amplified the CDR3 region of rearranged TCR beta genes. The amplified TCR beta libraries were sequenced on the Illumina HiSeq System as 87-base-pair reads. The published analysis was carried out like this. Across the 670 or so repertoires, a later analysis counted tens of millions of unique TCR beta chains, some 11 million of which were shared by at least two donors. Raw reads were error-corrected and collapsed into unique sequences with a nearest-neighbor algorithm that merged closely related sequences to remove PCR and sequencing errors. V, D and J gene segments were assigned by aligning CDR3 sequences to IMGT reference sequences. For a sequence to be retained, at least a six-nucleotide match to both a V gene segment and a J gene segment was required. A rearrangement counted as productive if the CDR3 had no stop codons and remained in frame with V and J, and every other rearrangement counted as non-productive. CDR3 was defined according to IMGT convention as the region running from the second conserved V-encoded cysteine to the conserved J-encoded phenylalanine. The earlier analysis of about 640 of the donors excluded any sequence lacking an unambiguous match to a single V gene segment. In an earlier analysis of a few hundred of the donors, V segments were called functional above 56.7% productive rearrangements and were called segregating when the between-donor standard deviation exceeded 5%. A statistical classification framework was built to diagnose cytomegalovirus status from the catalog of TCR beta chain sequences. In a later analysis, V and J genes were assigned by comparing TCR nucleotide sequences against IMGT/GENE-DB human TR gene sequences. In a later analysis, CDR3 sequences and most-parsimonious VDJ recombination scenarios were assigned using the TCRdist pipeline. In a later analysis, every TCR beta chain was defined by the combination of its CDR3 amino acid sequence and its V-gene family, and reads without a unique V-gene family were dropped. A later analysis removed several hundred highly shared, low-generation-probability nucleotide sequences to deal with suspected cross-contamination and a sequencing artifact. In a later analysis, a clonal expansion index was calculated for each public chain from normalized within-repertoire ranks of inferred template counts. Generation probabilities in a later analysis came from a VDJ recombination model fitted to out-of-frame rearrangements, and those results were checked against IGoR. In a later analysis, TCR-TCR, TCR-HLA and TCR-CMV co-occurrence was scored with hypergeometric tests, and a repertoire-size bias correction was applied to TCR pairs. In a later analysis, false discovery rates were estimated by permuting HLA or CMV assignments 20 times. In a later analysis, co-occurring TCRs were grouped with DBSCAN, and TCRdist sequence similarity was added when clustering was performed within HLA-allele-positive subsets. Repertoires with fewer than 30,000 or more than 120,000 public chains were left out of co-occurrence clustering, as were a handful of repertoires with anomalous nucleotide sharing. Here the immuneACCESS table is served through TCRdb, limited to in-frame sequences with V and J called. Missing clones are a known gap in these copies; in checked studies unresolved V genes cover under half, and the rest lacks a known reason. The V and J calls and clone size were taken over from that table, and D and trimming were inferred from the DNA. Here the sample has 100,000 or so clones; approximately 16% occur a single time. 0.8% to 0.95% of the sample lies in the top ten.

The cohort was made up of about 670 healthy bone marrow donors. At the time of sampling, every cohort member was nominally healthy, though immune exposures that went unrecorded were likely present. The donor was CMV seronegative and belonged to the group of around 400 seronegative cohort members. A peripheral blood sample was provided by each donor, and peripheral blood mononuclear cells were used for TCR beta sequencing. The Qiagen DNeasy Blood Extraction Kit was used to extract genomic DNA from the blood cell samples. Comment on this clone: Its antigen is not yet known. Base qualities are not at hand, and no much larger clone is one base apart.

CDR1 MDHEN and CDR2 SYDVKM are derived from the germline V gene. V has 7 bases trimmed and J has 0 bases trimmed; junction bases matching no gene number 8. The CDR3 holds 16 amino acids from the cysteine to the phenylalanine. Only the CDR3 DNA is retained, 48 bases long and in frame from the first base. The source is a female donor in good health and CMV-seronegative. This sequence uses TRBV28 and TRBJ2-1, with TRBD2 identical over 8 junction bases. What was sequenced was PBMCs. The DNA is as follows: TGTGCCAGCAACAAATCCGGGACTAGCTCCTACAATGAGCAGTTCTTC. It codes for CASNKSGTSSYNEQFF.